The entry below gives a single T cell receptor beta chain sequence along with its context. This clone was observed a few times. The target of this receptor is not known. No much larger clone is present one base from it, and per-base qualities are unavailable. The source of the sample is a study of preoperative IRX-2 immunotherapy in early breast cancer (dated by TCRdb to the late 2010s). Per the publication, the treatment or condition label means: preoperative locoregional IRX-2 cytokine immunotherapy. The samples were obtained from a phase Ib study that tested preoperative, locoregional IRX-2 cytokine immunotherapy designed to prime immune responses. Donors were patients with early-stage breast cancer who received IRX-2 before surgery. V ends up 6 bases short and J 2 bases short, with an unmatched junction base count of 12. In the germline V gene, CDR1 corresponds to MNHGY and CDR2 to SAAAGT. The cysteine opens and the phenylalanine closes a CDR3 of 17 amino acids. CDR3 DNA only is kept here, 51 bases in frame from base 1.

Library generation was performed with the immunoSEQ multiplex PCR assay. TCRdb took this table from immuneACCESS and kept in-frame rearrangements with V and J called. Such tables lack part of the clones; where checked against another copy, unresolved V genes explain under half of the gap, and the rest is unexplained. The sample includes about 98,000 clones, with about nine tenths observed a single time. Together, the top ten hold about 2% of the sample. The TCR originated in a human donor with breast cancer. Rearrangement joined TRBV6-8 to TRBJ1-3, and 8 bases in between align with TRBD1. The input for sequencing was tumor tissue, taken after IRX-2 immunotherapy. In nucleotides, the sequence is TGTGCCAGCAGCCGGTCACTTCGACAGGGGACTGGAAACACCATATATTTT. It encodes CASSRSLRQGTGNTIYF.